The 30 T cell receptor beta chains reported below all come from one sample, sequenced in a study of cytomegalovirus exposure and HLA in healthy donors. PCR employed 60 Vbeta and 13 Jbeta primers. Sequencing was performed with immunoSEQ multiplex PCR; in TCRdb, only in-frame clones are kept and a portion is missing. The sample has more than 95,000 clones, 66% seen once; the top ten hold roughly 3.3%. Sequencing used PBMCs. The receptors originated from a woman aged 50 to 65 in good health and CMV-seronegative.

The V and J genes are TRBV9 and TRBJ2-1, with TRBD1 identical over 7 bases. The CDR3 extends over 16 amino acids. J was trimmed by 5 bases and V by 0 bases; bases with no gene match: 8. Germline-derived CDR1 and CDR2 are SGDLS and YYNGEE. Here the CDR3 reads CASSVGGGPSHNEQFF. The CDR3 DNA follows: TGTGCCAGCAGCGTAGGAGGGGGCCCTAGCCACAATGAGCAGTTCTTC.

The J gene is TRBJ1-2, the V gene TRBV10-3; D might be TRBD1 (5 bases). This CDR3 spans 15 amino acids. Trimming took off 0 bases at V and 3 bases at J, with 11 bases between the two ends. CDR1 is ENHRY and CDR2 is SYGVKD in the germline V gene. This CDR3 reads CAISESLGRDYGYTF. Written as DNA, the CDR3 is TGTGCCATCAGTGAGTCTTTGGGGCGCGACTATGGCTACACCTTC.

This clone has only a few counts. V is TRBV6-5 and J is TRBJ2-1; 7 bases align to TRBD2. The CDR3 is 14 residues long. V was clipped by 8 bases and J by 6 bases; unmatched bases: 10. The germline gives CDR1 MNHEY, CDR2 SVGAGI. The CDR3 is CASHRRTRVNEQFF. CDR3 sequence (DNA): TGTGCCAGCCATCGTCGGACTAGGGTCAATGAGCAGTTCTTC.

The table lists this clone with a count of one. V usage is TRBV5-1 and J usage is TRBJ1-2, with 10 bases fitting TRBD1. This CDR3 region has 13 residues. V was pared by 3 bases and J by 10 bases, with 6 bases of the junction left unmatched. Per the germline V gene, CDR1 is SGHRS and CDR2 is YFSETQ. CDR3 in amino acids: CASSSTGGLDYTF. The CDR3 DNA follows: TGCGCCAGCAGCTCGACAGGGGGCCTTGACTACACCTTC.

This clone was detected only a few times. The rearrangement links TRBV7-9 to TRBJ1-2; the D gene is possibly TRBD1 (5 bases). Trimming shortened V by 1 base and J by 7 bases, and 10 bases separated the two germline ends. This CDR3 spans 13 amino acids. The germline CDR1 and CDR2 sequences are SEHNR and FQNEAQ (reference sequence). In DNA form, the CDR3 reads TGTGCCAGCAGCTTAGGTCAGGGTAGTGGCTACACCTTC. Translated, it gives CASSLGQGSGYTF.

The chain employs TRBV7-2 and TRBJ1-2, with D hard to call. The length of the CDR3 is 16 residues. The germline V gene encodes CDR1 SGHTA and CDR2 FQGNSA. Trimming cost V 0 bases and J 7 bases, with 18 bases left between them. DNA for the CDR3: TGTGCCAGCAGCTTAGCGCTTATTGACTTTGGAGGTGGCTACACCTTC. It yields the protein CASSLALIDFGGGYTF.

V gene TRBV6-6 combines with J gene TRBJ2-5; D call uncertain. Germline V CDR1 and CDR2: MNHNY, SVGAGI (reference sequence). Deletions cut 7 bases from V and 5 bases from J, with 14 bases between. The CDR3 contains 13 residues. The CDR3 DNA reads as TGTGCCAGCACCTTAATGGGCGCGGAGACCCAGTACTTC. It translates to CASTLMGAETQYF.

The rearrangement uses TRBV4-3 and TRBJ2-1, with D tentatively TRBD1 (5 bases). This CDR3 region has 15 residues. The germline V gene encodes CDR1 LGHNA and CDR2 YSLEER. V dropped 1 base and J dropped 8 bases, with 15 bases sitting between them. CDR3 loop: CASSQVRQGGHEQFF. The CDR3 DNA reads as TGCGCCAGCAGCCAAGTGAGGCAGGGTGGCCATGAGCAGTTCTTC.

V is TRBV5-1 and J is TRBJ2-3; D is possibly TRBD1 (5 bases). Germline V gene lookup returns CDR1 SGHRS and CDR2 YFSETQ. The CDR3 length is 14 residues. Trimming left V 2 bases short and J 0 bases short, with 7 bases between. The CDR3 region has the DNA TGCGCCAGCAGCTTACAGGAGAGCACAGATACGCAGTATTTT. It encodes CASSLQESTDTQYF.

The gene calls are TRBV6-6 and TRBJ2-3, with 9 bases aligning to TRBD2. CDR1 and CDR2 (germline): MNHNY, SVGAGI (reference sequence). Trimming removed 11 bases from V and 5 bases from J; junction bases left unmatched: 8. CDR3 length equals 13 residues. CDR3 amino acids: CAGAGGPKDTQYF. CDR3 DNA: TGTGCCGGGGCGGGAGGGCCGAAAGATACGCAGTATTTT.

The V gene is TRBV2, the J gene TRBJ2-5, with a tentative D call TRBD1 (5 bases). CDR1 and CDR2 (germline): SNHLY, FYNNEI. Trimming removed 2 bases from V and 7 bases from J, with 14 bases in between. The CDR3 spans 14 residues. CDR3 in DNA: TGTGCCAGCAGTGAAAATCGACAGCCAGGGACCCAGTACTTC. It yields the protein CASSENRQPGTQYF. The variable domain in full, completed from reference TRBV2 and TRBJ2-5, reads EPEVTQTPSHQVTQMGQEVILRCVPISNHLYFYWYRQILGQKVEFLVSFYNNEISEKSEIFDDQFSVERPDGSNFTLKIRSTKLEDSAMYFCASSENRQPGTQYFGPGTRLLVL.

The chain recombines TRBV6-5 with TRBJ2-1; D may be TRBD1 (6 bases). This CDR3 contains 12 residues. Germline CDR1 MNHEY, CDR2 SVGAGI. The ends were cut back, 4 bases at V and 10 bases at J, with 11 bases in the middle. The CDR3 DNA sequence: TGTGCCAGCAGTTTCCCAGGGGCAGAGCAGTTCTTC. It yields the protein CASSFPGAEQFF.

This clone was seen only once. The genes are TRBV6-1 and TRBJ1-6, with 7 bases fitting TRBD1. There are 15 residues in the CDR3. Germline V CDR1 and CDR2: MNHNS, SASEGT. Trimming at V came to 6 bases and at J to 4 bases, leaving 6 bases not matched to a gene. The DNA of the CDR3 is TGTGCCAGCAGAACGTGGACAGGTTATAATTCACCCCTCCACTTT. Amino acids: CASRTWTGYNSPLHF.

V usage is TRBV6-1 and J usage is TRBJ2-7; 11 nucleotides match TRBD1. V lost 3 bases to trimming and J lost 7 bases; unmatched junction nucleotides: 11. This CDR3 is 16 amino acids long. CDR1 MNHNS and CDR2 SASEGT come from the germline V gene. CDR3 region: CASSDRRGQGAGEQYF. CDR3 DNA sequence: TGTGCCAGCAGTGATCGGCGTGGACAGGGGGCGGGAGAGCAGTACTTC.

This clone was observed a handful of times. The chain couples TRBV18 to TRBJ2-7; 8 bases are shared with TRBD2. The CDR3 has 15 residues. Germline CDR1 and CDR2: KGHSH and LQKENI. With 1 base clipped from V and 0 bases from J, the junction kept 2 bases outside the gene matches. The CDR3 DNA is TGTGCCAGCTCACCACGGGGGACTAGCTCCTACGAGCAGTACTTC. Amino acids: CASSPRGTSSYEQYF.

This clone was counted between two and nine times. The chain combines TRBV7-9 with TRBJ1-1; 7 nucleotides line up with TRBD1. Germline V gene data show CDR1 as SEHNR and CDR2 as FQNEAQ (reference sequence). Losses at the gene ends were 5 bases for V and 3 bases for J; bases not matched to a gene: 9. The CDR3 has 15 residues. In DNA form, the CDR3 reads TGTGCCAGCAGCAAGCAGACAGGGCTGGACACTGAAGCTTTCTTT. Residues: CASSKQTGLDTEAFF. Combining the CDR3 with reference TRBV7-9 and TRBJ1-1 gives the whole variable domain DTGVSQNPRHKITKRGQNVTFRCDPISEHNRLYWYRQTLGQGPEFLTYFQNEAQLEKSRLLSDRFSAERPKGSFSTLEIQRTEQGDSAMYLCASSKQTGLDTEAFFGQGTRLTVV.

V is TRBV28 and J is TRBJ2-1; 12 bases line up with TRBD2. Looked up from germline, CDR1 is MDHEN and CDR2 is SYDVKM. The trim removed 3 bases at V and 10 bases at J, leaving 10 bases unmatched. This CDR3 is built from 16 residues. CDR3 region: CASSLQGTSGSWEQFF. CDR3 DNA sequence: TGTGCCAGCAGTTTGCAGGGGACTAGCGGGTCTTGGGAGCAGTTCTTC. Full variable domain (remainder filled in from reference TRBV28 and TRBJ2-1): DVKVTQSSRYLVKRTGEKVFLECVQDMDHENMFWYRQDPGLGLRLIYFSYDVKMKEKGDIPEGYSVSREKKERFSLILESASTNQTSMYLCASSLQGTSGSWEQFFGPGTRLTVL.

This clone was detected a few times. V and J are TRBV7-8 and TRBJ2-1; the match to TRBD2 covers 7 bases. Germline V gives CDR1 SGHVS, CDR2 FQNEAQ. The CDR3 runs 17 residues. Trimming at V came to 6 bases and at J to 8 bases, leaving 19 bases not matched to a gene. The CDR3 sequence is CASRYKAGWGLQDEQFF. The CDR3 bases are TGTGCCAGCAGATATAAAGCGGGGTGGGGCTTACAGGATGAGCAGTTCTTC. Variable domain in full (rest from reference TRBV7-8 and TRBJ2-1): GAGVSQSPRYKVAKRGQDVALRCDPISGHVSLFWYQQALGQGPEFLTYFQNEAQLDKSGLPSDRFFAERPEGSVSTLKIQRTQQEDSAVYLCASRYKAGWGLQDEQFFGPGTRLTVL.

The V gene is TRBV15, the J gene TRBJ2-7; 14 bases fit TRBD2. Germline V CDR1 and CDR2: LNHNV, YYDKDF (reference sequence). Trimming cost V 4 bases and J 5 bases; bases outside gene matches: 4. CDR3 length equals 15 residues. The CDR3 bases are TGTGCCACCAGCATCGGGACTAGCGGGGGTGACGAGCAGTACTTC. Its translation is CATSIGTSGGDEQYF.

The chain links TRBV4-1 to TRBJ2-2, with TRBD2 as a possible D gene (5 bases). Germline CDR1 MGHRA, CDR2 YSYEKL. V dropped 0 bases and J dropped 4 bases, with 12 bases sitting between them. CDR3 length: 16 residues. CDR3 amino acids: CASSQEREHITGELFF. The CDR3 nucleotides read TGCGCCAGCAGCCAAGAACGGGAACACATCACCGGGGAGCTGTTTTTT.

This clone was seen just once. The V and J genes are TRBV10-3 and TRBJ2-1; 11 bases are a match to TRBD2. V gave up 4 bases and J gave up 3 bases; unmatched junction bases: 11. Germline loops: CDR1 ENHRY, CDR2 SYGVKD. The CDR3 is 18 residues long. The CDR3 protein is CAISVLNFGLAGYNEQFF. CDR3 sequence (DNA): TGTGCCATCAGTGTTCTAAACTTCGGACTAGCGGGCTACAATGAGCAGTTCTTC.

The CDR3 DNA sequence: TGTGCCAGCATTCCTGCCGGGAGAGGCACCGGGGAGCTGTTTTTT. This encodes CASIPAGRGTGELFF. The chain combines TRBV6-5 with TRBJ2-2; the D gene is possibly TRBD2 (6 bases). The germline gives CDR1 MNHEY, CDR2 SVGAGI. Trimming cost V 7 bases and J 4 bases, with 16 bases left between them. This CDR3 has 15 amino acids.

The CDR3 DNA is TGCGCCAGCAGCCAAGATTTAAGAGGGGGGGCAGATACGCAGTATTTT. It codes for CASSQDLRGGADTQYF. This chain uses TRBV4-3 with TRBJ2-3; possibly TRBD2 for D (7 bases). CDR1 and CDR2 from the germline V gene are LGHNA and YSLEER. Trimming left V 0 bases short and J 4 bases short, with 14 bases between. CDR3 length: 16 amino acids.

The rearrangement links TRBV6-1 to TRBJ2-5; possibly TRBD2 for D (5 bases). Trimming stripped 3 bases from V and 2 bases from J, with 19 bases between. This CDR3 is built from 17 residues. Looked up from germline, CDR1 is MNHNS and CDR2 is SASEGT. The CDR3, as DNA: TGTGCCAGCAGTGATACGACCGAGCCAGCGGAACAAGAGACCCAGTACTTC. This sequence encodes CASSDTTEPAEQETQYF.

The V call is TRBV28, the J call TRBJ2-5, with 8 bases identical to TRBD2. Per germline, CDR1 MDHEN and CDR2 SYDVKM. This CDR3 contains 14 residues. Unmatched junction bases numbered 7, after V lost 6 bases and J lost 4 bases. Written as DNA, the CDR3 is TGTGCCAGCAGCCCGGGAGGGCCTAGAGAGACCCAGTACTTC. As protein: CASSPGGPRETQYF.

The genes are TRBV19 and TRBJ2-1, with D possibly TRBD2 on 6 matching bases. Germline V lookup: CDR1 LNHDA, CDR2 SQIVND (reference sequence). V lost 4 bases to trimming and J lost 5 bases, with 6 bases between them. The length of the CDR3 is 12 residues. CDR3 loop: CASSTGDNEQFF. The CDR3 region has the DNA TGTGCCAGTAGTACGGGGGACAATGAGCAGTTCTTC.

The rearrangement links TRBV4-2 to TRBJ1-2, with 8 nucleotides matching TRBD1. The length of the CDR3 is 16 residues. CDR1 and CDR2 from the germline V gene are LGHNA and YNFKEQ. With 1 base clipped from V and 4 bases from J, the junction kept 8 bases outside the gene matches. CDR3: CASSQGQYRGIYGYTF. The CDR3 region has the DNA TGTGCCAGCAGCCAAGGACAATACAGGGGGATCTATGGCTACACCTTC.

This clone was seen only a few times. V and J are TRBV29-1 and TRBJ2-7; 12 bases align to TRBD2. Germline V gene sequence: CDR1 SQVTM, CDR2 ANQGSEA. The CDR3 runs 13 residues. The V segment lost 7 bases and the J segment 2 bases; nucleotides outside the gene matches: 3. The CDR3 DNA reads TGCAGCGCCCGACTAGCGGGAGCCTACGAGCAGTACTTC. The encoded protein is CSARLAGAYEQYF.

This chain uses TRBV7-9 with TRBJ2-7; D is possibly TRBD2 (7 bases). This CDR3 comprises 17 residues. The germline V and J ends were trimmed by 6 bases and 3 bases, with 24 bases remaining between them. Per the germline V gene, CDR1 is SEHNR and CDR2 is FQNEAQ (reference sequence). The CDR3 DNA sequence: TGTGCCAGCAGACAGGGAGGGGGGGGCGCGGAAGGCTACGAGCAGTACTTC. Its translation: CASRQGGGGAEGYEQYF.

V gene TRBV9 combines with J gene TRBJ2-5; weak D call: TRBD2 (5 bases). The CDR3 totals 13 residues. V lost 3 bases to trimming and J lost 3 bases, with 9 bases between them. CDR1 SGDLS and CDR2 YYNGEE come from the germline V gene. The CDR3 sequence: CASSADLKETQYF. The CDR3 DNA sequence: TGTGCCAGCAGCGCGGACTTGAAAGAGACCCAGTACTTC. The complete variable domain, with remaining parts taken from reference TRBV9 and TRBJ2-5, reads DSGVTQTPKHLITATGQRVTLRCSPRSGDLSVYWYQQSLDQGLQFLIQYYNGEERAKGNILERFSAQQFPDLHSELNLSSLELGDSALYFCASSADLKETQYFGPGTRLLVL.